This TCR beta chain came from a study of lymphopenia after photon versus proton radiotherapy. Overall study results and limits: Post-nadir diversity loss with photons came from oligoclonal expansion, particularly CD8+ Temra cells. Photon-treated patients lost naive T cells and TCR diversity; proton-treated stayed stable. Post-nadir TCR diversity decline inversely tracked overall survival among those who died.

CDR3 length: 12 amino acids. Trimming shortened V by 4 bases and J by 1 base, and 7 bases separated the two germline ends. Germline values: CDR1 SQVTM, CDR2 ANQGSEA. This table comes from immunoSEQ multiplex PCR, and its TCRdb copy is limited to in-frame clones, with some not included. This sample has 20,000 to 25,000 clones, with more than 75% found just once. In regard to this clone: Its antigen is as yet unknown.

The sequences come from peripheral blood, collected from a patient treated with photon-based radiotherapy. The chain employs TRBV29-1 and TRBJ1-2; D gene unclear. The receptor was isolated from a man between 40 and 49 years old with gastric cancer. The CDR3 spells CSVVADNYGYTF. The CDR3 DNA is TGCAGCGTTGTAGCAGATAACTATGGCTACACCTTC.